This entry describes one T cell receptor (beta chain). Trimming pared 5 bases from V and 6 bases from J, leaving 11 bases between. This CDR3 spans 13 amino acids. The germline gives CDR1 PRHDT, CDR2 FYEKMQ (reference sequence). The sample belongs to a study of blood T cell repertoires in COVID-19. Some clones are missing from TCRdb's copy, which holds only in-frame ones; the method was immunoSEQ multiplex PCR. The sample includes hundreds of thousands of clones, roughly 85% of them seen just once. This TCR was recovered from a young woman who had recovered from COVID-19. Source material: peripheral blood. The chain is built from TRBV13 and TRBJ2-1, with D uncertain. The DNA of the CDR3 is TGTGCCAGCAGCCCTCAAGCCCCCAATGAGCAGTTCTTC. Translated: CASSPQAPNEQFF.